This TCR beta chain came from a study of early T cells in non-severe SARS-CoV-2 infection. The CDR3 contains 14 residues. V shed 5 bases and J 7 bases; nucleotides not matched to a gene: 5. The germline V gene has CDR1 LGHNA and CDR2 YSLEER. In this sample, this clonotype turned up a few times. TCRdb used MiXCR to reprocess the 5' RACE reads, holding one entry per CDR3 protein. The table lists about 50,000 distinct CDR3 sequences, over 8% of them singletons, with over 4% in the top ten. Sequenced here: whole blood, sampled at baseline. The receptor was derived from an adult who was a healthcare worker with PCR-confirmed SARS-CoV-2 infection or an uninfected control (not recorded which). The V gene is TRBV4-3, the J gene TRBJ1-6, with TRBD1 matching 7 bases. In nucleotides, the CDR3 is TGCGCCAGCAGCTCCGGGACAGAGAATTCACCCCTCCACTTT. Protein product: CASSSGTENSPLHF.